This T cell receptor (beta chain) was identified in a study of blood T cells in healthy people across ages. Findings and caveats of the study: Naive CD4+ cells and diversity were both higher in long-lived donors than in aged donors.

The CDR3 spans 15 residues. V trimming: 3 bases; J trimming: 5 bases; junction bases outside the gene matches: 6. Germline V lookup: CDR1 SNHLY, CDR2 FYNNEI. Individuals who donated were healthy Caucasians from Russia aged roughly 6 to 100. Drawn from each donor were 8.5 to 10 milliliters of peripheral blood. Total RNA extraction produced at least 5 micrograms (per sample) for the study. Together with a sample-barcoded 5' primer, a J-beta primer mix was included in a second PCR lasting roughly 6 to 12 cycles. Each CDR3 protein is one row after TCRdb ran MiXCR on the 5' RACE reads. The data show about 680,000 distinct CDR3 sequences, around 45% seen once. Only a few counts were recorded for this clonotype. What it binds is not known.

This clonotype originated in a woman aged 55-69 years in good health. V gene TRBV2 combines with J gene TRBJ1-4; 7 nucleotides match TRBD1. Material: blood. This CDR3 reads CASSDVGTANEKLFF. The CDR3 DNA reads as TGTGCCAGCAGTGATGTCGGGACAGCGAATGAAAAACTGTTTTTT.